The source of this T cell receptor (beta chain) is a study of T cell repertoires in cytomegalovirus infection. Turning to the study itself: As its CMV epitopes, the study selected recently identified HLA-C-restricted and well-studied HLA-B-restricted targets. Study-wide results and caveats: Frequencies of public TCR beta families were cumulated, and this identified carriers of CMV plus the relevant HLA. Within the response measured ex vivo, HLA-C-restricted CMV-specific TCR beta clonotypes were dominant.

This clonotype was picked up a small number of times. Its matching antigen is unknown. Trimming left V 5 bases short and J 4 bases short, with 9 bases between. CDR3 length: 13 amino acids. TCRdb used MiXCR to reprocess the reads, holding one entry per CDR3 protein. The repertoire holds roughly 860,000 distinct CDR3 sequences, with roughly 33% as singletons. Specimen: cultured CD8+ T cells from PBMCs, collected from culture after CMV antigen stimulation. The chain uses TRBV12-3 or TRBV12-4 and TRBJ1-5; D is unclear. The TCR was taken from a human donor in good health (CMV status not recorded). Some clones in this sample may be carry-over from other donors' samples. The CDR3 is CASSPPLNQPQHF. For the CDR3, the DNA is TGTGCCAGCAGTCCCCCCCTGAATCAGCCCCAGCATTTT.